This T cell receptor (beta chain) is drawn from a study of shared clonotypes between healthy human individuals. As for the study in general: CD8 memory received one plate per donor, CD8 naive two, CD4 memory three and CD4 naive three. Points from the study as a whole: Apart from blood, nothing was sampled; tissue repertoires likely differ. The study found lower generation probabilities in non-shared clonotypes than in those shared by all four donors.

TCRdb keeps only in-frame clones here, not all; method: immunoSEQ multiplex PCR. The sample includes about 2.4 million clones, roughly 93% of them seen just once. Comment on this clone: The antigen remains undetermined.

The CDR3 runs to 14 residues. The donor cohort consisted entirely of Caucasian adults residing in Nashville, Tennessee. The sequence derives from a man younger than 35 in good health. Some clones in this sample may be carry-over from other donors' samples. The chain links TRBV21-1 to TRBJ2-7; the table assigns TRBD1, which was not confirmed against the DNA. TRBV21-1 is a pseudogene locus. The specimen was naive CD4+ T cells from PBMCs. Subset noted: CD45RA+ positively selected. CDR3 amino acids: CASRYPTVVNEQYF. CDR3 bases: TGTGCCAGCAGGTACCCGACAGTTGTCAACGAGCAGTACTTC.